The T cell receptor beta chain under discussion was sequenced for a study of T-cell reconstitution after alpha-beta-depleted transplantation in children (dated by TCRdb to the mid-2010s). In terms of the full investigation: Using TCR repertoire profiling, the study followed T-cell immune reconstitution in a quantitative way in children after TCRalphabeta/CD19-depleted allogeneic hematopoietic cell transplantation.

Details on this clonotype: No cognate antigen has been identified for it. No quality values exist for individual bases; no much larger clone is one base distant.

What the research found in general, with its limitations: The frequencies of hyperexpanded clones fell over the following months, and after one year, T-cell counts and TCRbeta diversity were mostly attributed to newly produced T cells. Apparently early alphabetaT-cell count recovery about two months after transplant reportedly relied on only several hundred rapidly expanded clones derived from non-depleted graft cells. In some patients, the high TCRbeta diversity seen at day 60 was put down to recipient T cells and intrathymic progenitors that had survived conditioning.

The library was obtained by PCR. Data came from an Illumina HiSeq 2500. TCR library preparation used molecular barcoding, with unique molecular identifiers applied to normalize quantification of the TCRbeta repertoire. TCRdb took the public reads, trimmed them with fastp at Q25, ran MiXCR for clone calling and kept in-frame beta chains. Rows are unified per CDR3 protein, each entry keeping the most common DNA and genes. This sample is represented by 200,000 to 250,000 distinct CDR3 sequences; about 7% of them were singletons. The leading ten clones occupy about 6% of the sample. Reading the label with the study, this specimen's treatment or condition is: allogeneic hematopoietic cell transplantation with graft depleted of TCRalphabeta T cells and CD19 B cells. TCRalphabeta/CD19-depleted allogeneic hematopoietic cell grafts were given to the transplant recipients, all of whom were children. Sequences were derived from PBMCs, sampled before TCRalphabeta/CD19-depleted stem cell transplant. This TCR derives from a boy under 10 years old with acute lymphoblastic leukemia, due to receive a stem cell transplant.

The DNA sequence reads TGCGCCAGCAGCCAAGTAACCGCCGGGACGGAGACCCAGTACTTC. This is translated as CASSQVTAGTETQYF. Rearrangement joined TRBV4-3 to TRBJ2-5; the D call is possibly TRBD1 or TRBD2, each sharing 5 bases. The CDR3 runs 15 amino acids, cysteine and phenylalanine included. Only the CDR3 part of the read is kept: 45 bases, read in frame from the first base. Looking up the germline V gene yields CDR1 LGHNA and CDR2 YSLEER. V is clipped by 1 base and J by 5 bases, and the sequence between their germline boundaries is 14 bases long.